Listed here are 6 T cell receptor beta chains from one sample, sequenced in a study of blood T cells in healthy people across ages. Then a second PCR, running roughly 7 to 11 cycles, was carried out with a sample-barcoded 5' primer and a J-beta primer mix. TCRdb re-called the 5' RACE reads through MiXCR, storing one row per CDR3 protein. The sample has 800,000 to 950,000 distinct CDR3 sequences, roughly 35% seen once. The sequenced sample consisted of blood. All receptors derive from a man younger than 35 in good health.

The CDR3 coding sequence is TGTGCCAGCAGCTTCCGGGGCCGCTACAATGAGCAGTTCTTC. Translated: CASSFRGRYNEQFF. This chain links TRBV5-6 with TRBJ2-1, with D perhaps being TRBD1 or TRBD2 (5 bases each). The germline V and J ends were trimmed by 2 bases and 3 bases, with 9 bases remaining between them. The CDR3 contains 14 residues. Germline CDR1 SGHDT, CDR2 YYEEEE.

The gene calls are TRBV18 and TRBJ1-2; possible D gene TRBD1, 6 bases. The CDR3 has 15 amino acids. The germline V gene encodes CDR1 KGHSH and CDR2 LQKENI. V was clipped by 1 base and J by 8 bases, with 17 bases between them. The CDR3 spells CASSPQGTPDWGYTF. DNA for the CDR3: TGTGCCAGCTCACCACAAGGGACACCAGATTGGGGCTACACCTTC.

This clonotype has just one count. This chain uses TRBV6-5 with TRBJ2-5, with TRBD2 matching over 8 bases. The germline CDR1 and CDR2 sequences are MNHEY and SVGAGI. This CDR3 is built from 13 residues. J gave up 13 bases and V 6 bases, and 13 bases lay outside the gene matches. The CDR3 region has the DNA TGTGCCAGCAGAGAGCACAATAGCGGGGCTCCGTACTTC. Its protein is CASREHNSGAPYF.

With regard to this clonotype: This may be a read error: a much more frequent sequence differs by one nucleotide. The chain has TRBV4-1 and TRBJ1-2; D is possibly TRBD1 (6 bases). Between the trimmed V and J ends, which lost 4 bases and 10 bases, there was a span of 19 bases. This CDR3 has 14 amino acids. Per germline, CDR1 MGHRA and CDR2 YSYEKL. The CDR3 sequence is CASSRLTGAGDYTF. The CDR3, as DNA: TGCGCCAGCAGCCGCTTAACCGGGGCAGGGGACTACACCTTC.

The chain couples TRBV27 to TRBJ1-1; 7 bases map to TRBD1. The CDR3 totals 15 residues. CDR1 MNHEY and CDR2 SMNVEV come from the germline V gene (reference sequence). V gave up 6 bases and J gave up 0 bases; unmatched junction bases: 7. CDR3 in amino acids: CASRSRTGMNTEAFF. CDR3 in DNA: TGTGCCAGCAGAAGTCGGACAGGTATGAACACTGAAGCTTTCTTT.

V gene TRBV10-3 combines with J gene TRBJ2-1; D uncertain. The J call may not be correct, given that the DNA end is closer to TRBJ2-7. Germline CDR1 is ENHRY and CDR2 is SYGVKD. This CDR3 region has 18 residues. CDR3 region: CAISEPLGRSKGYNEQYF. The CDR3 bases are TGTGCCATCAGTGAGCCCCTGGGAAGATCGAAAGGCTACAATGAGCAGTACTTC.